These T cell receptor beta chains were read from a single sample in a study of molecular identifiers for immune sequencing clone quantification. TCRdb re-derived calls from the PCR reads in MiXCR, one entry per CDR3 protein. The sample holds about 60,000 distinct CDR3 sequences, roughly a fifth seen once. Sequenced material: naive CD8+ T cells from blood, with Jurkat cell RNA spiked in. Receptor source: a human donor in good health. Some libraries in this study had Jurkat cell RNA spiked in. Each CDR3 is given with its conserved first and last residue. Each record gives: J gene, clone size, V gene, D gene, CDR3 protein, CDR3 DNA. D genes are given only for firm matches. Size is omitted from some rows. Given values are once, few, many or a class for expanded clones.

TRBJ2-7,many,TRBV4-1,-,CASSQVQEPYEQYF,TGCGCCAGCAGCCAAGTCCAGGAGCCCTACGAGCAGTACTTC
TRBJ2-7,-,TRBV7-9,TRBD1,CASSHQKGQGSPYEQYF,TGTGCCAGCAGCCACCAGAAGGGACAGGGGAGTCCCTACGAGCAGTACTTC
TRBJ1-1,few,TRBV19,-,CASRIGAVGNTEAFF,TGTGCCAGTCGTATAGGAGCGGTGGGGAACACTGAAGCTTTCTTT
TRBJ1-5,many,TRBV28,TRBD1,CASSSRGQGGYYNQPQHF,TGTGCCAGCAGTTCCCGGGGACAGGGGGGATACTACAATCAGCCCCAGCATTTT
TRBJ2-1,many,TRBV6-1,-,CASSESVSSYNEQFF,TGTGCCAGCAGCGAAAGCGTGAGCTCCTACAATGAGCAGTTCTTC
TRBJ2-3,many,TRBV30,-,CAWSEGFSSTDTQYF,TGTGCCTGGAGTGAGGGGTTTTCTAGCACAGATACGCAGTATTTT
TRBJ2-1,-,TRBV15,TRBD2,CATSREASGRASYNEQFF,TGTGCCACCAGCAGAGAAGCTAGCGGGAGAGCATCCTACAATGAGCAGTTCTTC
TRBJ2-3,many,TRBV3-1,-,CASSQDRDQLDTQYF,TGTGCCAGCAGCCAAGATAGGGACCAACTAGATACGCAGTATTTT
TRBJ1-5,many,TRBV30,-,CAWSNDDQPQHF,TGTGCCTGGAGTAATGATGATCAGCCCCAGCATTTT
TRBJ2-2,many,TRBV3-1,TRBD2,CASSPLGRGTGELFF,TGTGCCAGCAGCCCTCTGGGGAGGGGCACCGGGGAGCTGTTTTTT
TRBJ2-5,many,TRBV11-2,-,CASSLVSYETQYF,TGTGCCAGCAGCTTAGTCTCCTATGAGACCCAGTACTTC
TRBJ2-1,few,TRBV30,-,CAWSGAGGERFF,TGTGCCTGGAGTGGTGCTGGCGGTGAGCGGTTCTTC
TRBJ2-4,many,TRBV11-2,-,CASSQTSIDIQYF,TGTGCCAGCAGCCAAACTAGTATTGACATTCAGTACTTC
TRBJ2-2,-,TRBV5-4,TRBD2,CASRASGRNTGELFF,TGTGCCAGCAGGGCTAGCGGGAGGAACACCGGGGAGCTGTTTTTT
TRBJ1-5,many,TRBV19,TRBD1,CATRDRVDYSNQPQHF,TGTGCCACCCGGGACAGGGTGGATTATAGCAATCAGCCCCAGCATTTT
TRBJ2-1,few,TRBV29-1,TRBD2,CSVEGLAGDNEQFF,TGCAGCGTTGAGGGACTAGCGGGGGACAATGAGCAGTTCTTC
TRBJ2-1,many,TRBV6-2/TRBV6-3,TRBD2,CASSLAGGNEQFF,TGTGCCAGCAGTCTAGCGGGAGGTAATGAGCAGTTCTTC
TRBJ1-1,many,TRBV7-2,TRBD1,CASSIRGPGTEAFF,TGTGCCAGCAGCATCAGGGGGCCGGGCACTGAAGCTTTCTTT
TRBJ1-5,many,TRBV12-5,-,CASGSGESQPQHF,TGTGCTAGTGGATCAGGGGAGAGCCAGCCCCAGCATTTT
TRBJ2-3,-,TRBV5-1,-,CASSPSLVADTQYF,TGCGCCAGCAGCCCCTCCTTAGTTGCAGATACGCAGTATTTT
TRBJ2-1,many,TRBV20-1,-,CSATSRDQGSYNEQFF,TGCAGTGCCACATCCCGAGACCAGGGATCCTACAATGAGCAGTTCTTC
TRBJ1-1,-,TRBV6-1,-,CASYVNSNTEAFF,TGTGCCAGCTACGTCAACTCGAACACTGAAGCTTTCTTT
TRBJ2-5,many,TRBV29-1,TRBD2,CSVFFPTSGSGETQYF,TGCAGCGTTTTCTTCCCGACTAGCGGGAGTGGAGAGACCCAGTACTTC
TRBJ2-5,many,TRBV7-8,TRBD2,CASSLVLLAGLETQYF,TGTGCCAGCAGCTTGGTACTCCTAGCGGGTCTTGAGACCCAGTACTTC
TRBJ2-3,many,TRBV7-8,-,CASSLVVAGGSDTQYF,TGTGCCAGCAGCTTAGTTGTGGCAGGGGGGTCAGATACGCAGTATTTT
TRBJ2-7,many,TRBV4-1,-,CASSQAEAYEQYF,TGCGCCAGCAGCCAAGCGGAAGCCTACGAGCAGTACTTC
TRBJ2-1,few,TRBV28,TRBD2,CASSSGTSGLGNEQFF,TGTGCCAGCAGTTCTGGGACTAGCGGGCTAGGTAATGAGCAGTTCTTC
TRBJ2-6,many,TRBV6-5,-,CASSRGDTVSGANVLTF,TGTGCCAGCAGTCGAGGGGACACCGTCTCTGGGGCCAACGTCCTGACTTTC
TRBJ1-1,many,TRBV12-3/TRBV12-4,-,CASTLGRGDEAFF,TGTGCCAGCACCCTCGGTAGGGGAGATGAAGCTTTCTTT
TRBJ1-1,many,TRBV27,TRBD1,CASSLSGGITEAFF,TGTGCCAGCAGCTTATCAGGGGGCATCACTGAAGCTTTCTTT
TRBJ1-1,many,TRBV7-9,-,CASIGQNTEAFF,TGTGCCAGCATTGGACAGAACACTGAAGCTTTCTTT
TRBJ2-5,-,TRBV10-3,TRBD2,CAISETTAGGQETQYF,TGTGCCATCAGTGAGACTACGGCGGGAGGGCAGGAGACCCAGTACTTC
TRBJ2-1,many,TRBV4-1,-,CASSQELSSYNEQFF,TGCGCCAGCAGCCAAGAACTAAGCTCCTACAATGAGCAGTTCTTC
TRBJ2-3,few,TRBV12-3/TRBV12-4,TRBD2,CASSFVAGVADTQYF,TGTGCCAGCAGTTTTGTGGCGGGAGTGGCCGATACGCAGTATTTT
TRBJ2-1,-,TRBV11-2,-,CASSYTCNEQFF,TGTGCCAGCAGCTATACCTGCAATGAGCAGTTCTTC
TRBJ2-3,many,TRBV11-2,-,CASSYRQRSSTDTQYF,TGTGCCAGCAGCTACCGGCAGAGGTCTAGCACAGATACGCAGTATTTT
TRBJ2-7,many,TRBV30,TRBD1,CAWSLGTGYYEQYF,TGTGCCTGGAGTCTCGGGACAGGGTACTACGAGCAGTACTTC
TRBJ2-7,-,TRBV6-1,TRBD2,CASSKAGDLSYEQYF,TGTGCCAGCAGCAAGGCGGGGGACCTTTCCTACGAGCAGTACTTC
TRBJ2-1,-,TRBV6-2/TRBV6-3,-,CATQLLTEYNKQSF,TGTGCCACACAGTTATTGACGGAGTACAATAAGCAGTCCTTC
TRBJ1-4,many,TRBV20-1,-,CSARSGEQSWEKLFF,TGCAGTGCTAGGTCGGGCGAGCAGTCTTGGGAAAAACTGTTTTTT
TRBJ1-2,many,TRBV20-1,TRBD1,CSSGQGSNYGYTF,TGCAGTTCAGGACAGGGGTCTAACTATGGCTACACCTTC
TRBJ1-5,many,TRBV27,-,CASSYQGNQPQHF,TGTGCCAGCAGTTATCAAGGCAATCAGCCCCAGCATTTT
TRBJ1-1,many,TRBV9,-,CASSRGKNTEAFF,TGTGCCAGCAGCCGAGGGAAAAACACTGAAGCTTTCTTT
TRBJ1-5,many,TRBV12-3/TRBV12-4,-,CASSPSGYRNQPQHF,TGTGCCAGCAGTCCCTCAGGGTATCGCAATCAGCCCCAGCATTTT
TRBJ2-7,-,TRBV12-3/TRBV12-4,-,CASRGVDYEQYF,TGTGCCAGCAGGGGAGTTGACTACGAGCAGTACTTC
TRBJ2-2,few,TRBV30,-,CALDTAALGELFF,TGTGCCTTGGACACTGCCGCCCTCGGGGAGCTGTTTTTT
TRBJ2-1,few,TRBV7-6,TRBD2,CASSPLAGATSSYNEQFF,TGTGCCAGCAGCCCCCTCGCGGGAGCGACTAGCTCCTACAATGAGCAGTTCTTC
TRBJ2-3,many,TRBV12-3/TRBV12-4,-,CASSLGSPDTQYF,TGTGCCAGCAGCCTCGGATCGCCAGATACGCAGTATTTT
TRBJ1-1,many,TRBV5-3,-,CASSLNDVDTEAFF,TGTGCCAGCAGCTTAAACGATGTGGACACTGAAGCTTTCTTT
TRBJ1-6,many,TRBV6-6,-,CASRTFGNSPLHF,TGTGCCAGCAGAACATTTGGGAATTCACCCCTCCACTTT
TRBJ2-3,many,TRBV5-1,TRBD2,CASSLGLAGVEDTQYF,TGCGCCAGCAGCCTAGGACTAGCGGGAGTGGAAGATACGCAGTATTTT
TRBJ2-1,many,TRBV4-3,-,CASSQDLSGMEDNEQFF,TGCGCCAGCAGCCAAGATCTATCCGGGATGGAGGACAATGAGCAGTTCTTC
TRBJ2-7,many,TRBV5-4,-,CASSSGQWAYEQYF,TGTGCCAGCAGCTCCGGACAGTGGGCCTACGAGCAGTACTTC